This entry describes one T cell receptor (beta chain). Its cognate antigen is unknown. This CDR3 region has 17 residues. Germline V gene data show CDR1 as MGHRA and CDR2 as YSYEKL. V shed 1 base, J shed 10 bases, and the junction held 14 bases outside the gene matches. These data belong to a study of regulatory dendritic cells for organ transplantation. Overall study findings and caveats: The authors noted considerable between-person heterogeneity in alloreactive memory CD8+ cells.

Sequenced by immunoSEQ multiplex PCR; TCRdb stores in-frame clones only, minus some. The sample contains some 40,000 clones, about 90% of which appear only once. The sequence came from a human donor in good health. The sample comprised naive CD8+ T cells from blood. Subset given: CD45RA+ naive T cells. The V and J genes are TRBV4-1 and TRBJ1-3; 9 bases map to TRBD1. The CDR3 DNA reads TGCGCCAGCAGCCAAGCTTCCGGGACAGGGTTTTCTTATACCATATATTTT. Its protein is CASSQASGTGFSYTIYF.